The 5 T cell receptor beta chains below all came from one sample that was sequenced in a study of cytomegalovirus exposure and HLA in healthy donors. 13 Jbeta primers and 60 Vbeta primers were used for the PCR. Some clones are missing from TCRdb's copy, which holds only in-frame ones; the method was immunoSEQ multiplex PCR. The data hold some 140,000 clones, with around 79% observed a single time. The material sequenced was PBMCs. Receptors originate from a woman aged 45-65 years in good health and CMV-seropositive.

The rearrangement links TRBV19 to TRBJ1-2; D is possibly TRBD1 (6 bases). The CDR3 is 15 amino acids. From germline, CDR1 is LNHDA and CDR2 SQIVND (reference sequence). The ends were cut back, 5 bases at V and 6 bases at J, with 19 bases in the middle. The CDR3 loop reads CASSRFDRPGDGYTF. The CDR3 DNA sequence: TGTGCCAGTAGTCGTTTTGACAGGCCTGGGGATGGCTACACCTTC.

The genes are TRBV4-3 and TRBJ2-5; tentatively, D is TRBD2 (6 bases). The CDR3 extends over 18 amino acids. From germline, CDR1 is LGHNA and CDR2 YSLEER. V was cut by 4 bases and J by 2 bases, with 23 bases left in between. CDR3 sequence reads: CASSRNLGGRGAQETQYF. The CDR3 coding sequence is TGCGCCAGCAGCCGCAACTTGGGGGGACGAGGGGCTCAAGAGACCCAGTACTTC.

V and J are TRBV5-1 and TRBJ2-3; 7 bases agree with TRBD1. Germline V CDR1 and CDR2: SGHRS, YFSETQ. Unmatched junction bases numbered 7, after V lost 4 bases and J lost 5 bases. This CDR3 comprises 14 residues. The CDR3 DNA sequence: TGCGCCAGCAGCCTAGGGACAGTGGAAGATACGCAGTATTTT. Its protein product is CASSLGTVEDTQYF.

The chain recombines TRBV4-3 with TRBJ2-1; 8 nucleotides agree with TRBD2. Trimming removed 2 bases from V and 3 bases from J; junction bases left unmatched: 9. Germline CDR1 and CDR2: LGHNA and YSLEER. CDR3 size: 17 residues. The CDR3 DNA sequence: TGCGCCAGCAGCCAATCTCGGGGGGGGCTTGGCTACAATGAGCAGTTCTTC. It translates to CASSQSRGGLGYNEQFF.

The CDR3 DNA is TGTGCCATCAGTGATCGGGCTAGCGGGGTAATGACGCAGTATTTT. Protein product: CAISDRASGVMTQYF. The chain recombines TRBV10-3 with TRBJ2-3, with 9 bases identical to TRBD2. J was trimmed by 9 bases and V by 3 bases; bases with no gene match: 10. Germline V gives CDR1 ENHRY, CDR2 SYGVKD. The CDR3 loop spans 15 amino acids.